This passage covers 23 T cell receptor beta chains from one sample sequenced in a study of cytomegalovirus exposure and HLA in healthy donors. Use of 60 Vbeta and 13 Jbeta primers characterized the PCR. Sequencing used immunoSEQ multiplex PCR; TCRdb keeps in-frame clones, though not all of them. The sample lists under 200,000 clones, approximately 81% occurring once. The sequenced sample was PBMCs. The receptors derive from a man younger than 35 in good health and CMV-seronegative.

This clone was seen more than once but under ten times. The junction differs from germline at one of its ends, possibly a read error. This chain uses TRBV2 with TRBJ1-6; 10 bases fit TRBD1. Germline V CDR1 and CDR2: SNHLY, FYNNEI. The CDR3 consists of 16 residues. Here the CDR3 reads CASREGWTGGGSPLHF. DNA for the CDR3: TGTGCCAGCAGGGAAGGGTGGACAGGGGGAGGTTCACCCCTCCACTTT.

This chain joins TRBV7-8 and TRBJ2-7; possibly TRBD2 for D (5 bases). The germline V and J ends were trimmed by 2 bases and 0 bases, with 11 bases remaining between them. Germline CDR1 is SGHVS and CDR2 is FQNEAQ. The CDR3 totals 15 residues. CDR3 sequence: CASSLSGSSSYEQYF. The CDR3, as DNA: TGTGCCAGCAGCTTAAGCGGCAGCAGCTCCTACGAGCAGTACTTC.

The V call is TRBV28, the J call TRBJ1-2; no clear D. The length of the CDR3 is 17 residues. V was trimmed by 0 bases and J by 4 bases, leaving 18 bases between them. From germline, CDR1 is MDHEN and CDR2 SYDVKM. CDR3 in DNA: TGTGCCAGCAGTTTATGGAGGCGGGTTCTCCTAAGCTATGGCTACACCTTC. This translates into CASSLWRRVLLSYGYTF.

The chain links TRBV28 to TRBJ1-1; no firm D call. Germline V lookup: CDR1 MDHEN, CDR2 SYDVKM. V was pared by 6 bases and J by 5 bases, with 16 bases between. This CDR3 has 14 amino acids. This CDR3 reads CASSPGVFSTEAFF. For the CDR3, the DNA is TGTGCCAGCAGCCCGGGAGTCTTTAGTACTGAAGCTTTCTTT.

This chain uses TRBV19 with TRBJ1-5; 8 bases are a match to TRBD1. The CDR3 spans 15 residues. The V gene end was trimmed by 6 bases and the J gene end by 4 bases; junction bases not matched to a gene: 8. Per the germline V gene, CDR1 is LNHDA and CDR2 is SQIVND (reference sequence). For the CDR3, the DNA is TGTGCCAGTAGGCCCGGGGACAGGTTTAATCAGCCCCAGCATTTT. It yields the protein CASRPGDRFNQPQHF.

Here the CDR3 reads CASSLAQGGTEAFF. DNA of the CDR3: TGCGCCAGCAGCTTGGCTCAGGGAGGGACTGAAGCTTTCTTT. V usage is TRBV5-1 and J usage is TRBJ1-1, with D maybe TRBD1 (5 bases). The CDR3 spans 14 residues. The germline CDR1 and CDR2 sequences are SGHRS and YFSETQ. V lost 0 bases to trimming and J lost 5 bases, with 11 bases between them.

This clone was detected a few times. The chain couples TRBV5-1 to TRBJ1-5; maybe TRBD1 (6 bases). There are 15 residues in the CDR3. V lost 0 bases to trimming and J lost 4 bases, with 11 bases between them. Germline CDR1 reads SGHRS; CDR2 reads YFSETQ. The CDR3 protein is CASSLGTERNQPQHF. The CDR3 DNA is TGCGCCAGCAGCTTGGGGACAGAGAGGAATCAGCCCCAGCATTTT.

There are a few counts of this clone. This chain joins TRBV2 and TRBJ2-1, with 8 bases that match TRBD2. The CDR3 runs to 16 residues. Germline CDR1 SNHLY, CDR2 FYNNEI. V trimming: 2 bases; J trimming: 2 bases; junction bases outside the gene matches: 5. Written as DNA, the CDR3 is TGTGCCAGCAGTGAACCCGGGGGGGGGACCTACAATGAGCAGTTCTTC. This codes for CASSEPGGGTYNEQFF.

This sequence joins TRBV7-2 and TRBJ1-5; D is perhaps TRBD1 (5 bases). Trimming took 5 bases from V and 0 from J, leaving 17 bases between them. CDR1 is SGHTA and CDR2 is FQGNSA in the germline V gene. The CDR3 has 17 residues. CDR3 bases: TGTGCCAGCAGCCCACTGGTTGGGGGGTTTAGCAATCAGCCCCAGCATTTT. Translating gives CASSPLVGGFSNQPQHF. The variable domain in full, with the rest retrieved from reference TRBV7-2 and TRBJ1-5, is GAGVSQSPSNKVTEKGKDVELRCDPISGHTALYWYRQSLGQGLEFLIYFQGNSAPDKSGLPSDRFSAERTGGSVSTLTIQRTQQEDSAVYLCASSPLVGGFSNQPQHFGDGTRLSIL.

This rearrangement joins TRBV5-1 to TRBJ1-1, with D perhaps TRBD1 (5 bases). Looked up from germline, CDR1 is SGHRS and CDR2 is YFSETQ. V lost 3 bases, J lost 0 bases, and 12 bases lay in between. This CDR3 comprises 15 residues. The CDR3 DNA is TGCGCCAGCAGCTCTGGGGTCAGGGTGAACACTGAAGCTTTCTTT. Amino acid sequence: CASSSGVRVNTEAFF.

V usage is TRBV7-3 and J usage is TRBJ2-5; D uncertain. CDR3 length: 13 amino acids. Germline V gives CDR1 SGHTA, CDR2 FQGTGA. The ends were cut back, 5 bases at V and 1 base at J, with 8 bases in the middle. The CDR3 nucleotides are TGTGCCAGCAGCCCTACCCCCCAAGAGACCCAGTACTTC. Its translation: CASSPTPQETQYF.

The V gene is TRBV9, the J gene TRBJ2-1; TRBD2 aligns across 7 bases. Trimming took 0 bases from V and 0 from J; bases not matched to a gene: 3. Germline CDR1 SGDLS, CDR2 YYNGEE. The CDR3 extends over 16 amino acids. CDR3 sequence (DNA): TGTGCCAGCAGCGTAGGGTCGGGGGGCTCCTACAATGAGCAGTTCTTC. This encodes CASSVGSGGSYNEQFF.

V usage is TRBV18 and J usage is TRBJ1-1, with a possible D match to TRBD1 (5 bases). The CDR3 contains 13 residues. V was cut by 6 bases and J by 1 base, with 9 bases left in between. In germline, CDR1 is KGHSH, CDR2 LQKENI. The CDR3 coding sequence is TGTGCCAGCTCCCTTGGACAGAACACTGAAGCTTTCTTT. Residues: CASSLGQNTEAFF.

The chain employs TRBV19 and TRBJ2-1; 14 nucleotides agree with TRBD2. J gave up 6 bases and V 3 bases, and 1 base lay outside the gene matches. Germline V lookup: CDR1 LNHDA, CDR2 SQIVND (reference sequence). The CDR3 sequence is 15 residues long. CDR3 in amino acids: CASSMGLAGVNEQFF. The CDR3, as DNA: TGTGCCAGTAGTATGGGACTAGCGGGAGTCAATGAGCAGTTCTTC.

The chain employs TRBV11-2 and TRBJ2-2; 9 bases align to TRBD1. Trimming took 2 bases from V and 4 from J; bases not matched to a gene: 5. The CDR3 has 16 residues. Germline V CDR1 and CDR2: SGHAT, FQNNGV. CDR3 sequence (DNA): TGTGCCAGCAGCTTAACAGGGGGCCGAGGCACCGGGGAGCTGTTTTTT. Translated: CASSLTGGRGTGELFF. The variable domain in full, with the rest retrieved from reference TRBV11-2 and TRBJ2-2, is EAGVAQSPRYKIIEKRQSVAFWCNPISGHATLYWYQQILGQGPKLLIQFQNNGVVDDSQLPKDRFSAERLKGVDSTLKIQPAKLEDSAVYLCASSLTGGRGTGELFFGEGSRLTVL.

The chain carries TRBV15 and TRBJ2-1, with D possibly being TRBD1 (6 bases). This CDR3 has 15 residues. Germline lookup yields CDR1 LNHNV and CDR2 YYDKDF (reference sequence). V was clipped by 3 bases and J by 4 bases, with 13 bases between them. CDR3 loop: CATSSAQGNYNEQFF. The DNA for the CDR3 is TGTGCCACCAGCAGCGCCCAGGGGAATTACAATGAGCAGTTCTTC.

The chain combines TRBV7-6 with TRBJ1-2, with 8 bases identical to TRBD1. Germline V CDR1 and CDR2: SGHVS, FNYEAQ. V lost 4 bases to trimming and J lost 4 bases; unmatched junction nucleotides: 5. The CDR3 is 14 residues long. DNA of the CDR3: TGTGCCAGCAGCTCTGGACAGGGCGGCTATGGCTACACCTTC. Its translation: CASSSGQGGYGYTF.

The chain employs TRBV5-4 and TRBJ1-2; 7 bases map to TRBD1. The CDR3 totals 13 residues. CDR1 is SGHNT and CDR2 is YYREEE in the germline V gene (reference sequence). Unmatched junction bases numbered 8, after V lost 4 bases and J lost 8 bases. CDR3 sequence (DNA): TGTGCCAGCAGCCTGTGGACAGGACACGGCTACACCTTC. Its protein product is CASSLWTGHGYTF.

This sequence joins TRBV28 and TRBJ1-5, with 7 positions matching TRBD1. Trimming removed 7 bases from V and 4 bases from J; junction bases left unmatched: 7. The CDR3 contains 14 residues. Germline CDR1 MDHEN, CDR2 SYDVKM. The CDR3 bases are TGTGCCAGCAACAGAGGGGGCGGGAATCAGCCCCAGCATTTT. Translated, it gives CASNRGGGNQPQHF.

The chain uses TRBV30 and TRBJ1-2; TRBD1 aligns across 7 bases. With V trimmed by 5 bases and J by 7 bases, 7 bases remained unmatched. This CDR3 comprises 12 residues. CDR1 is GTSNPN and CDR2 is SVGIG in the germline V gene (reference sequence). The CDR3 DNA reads TGTGCCTGGGAAGGAGGGGGCGTTGGCTACACCTTC. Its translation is CAWEGGGVGYTF.

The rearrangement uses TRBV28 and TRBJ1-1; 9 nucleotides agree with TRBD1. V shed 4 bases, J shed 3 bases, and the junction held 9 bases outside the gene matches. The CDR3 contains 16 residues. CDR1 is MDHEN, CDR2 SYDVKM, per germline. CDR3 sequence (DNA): TGTGCCAGCAGTTATACAGGGGGCGCCTTGGACACTGAAGCTTTCTTT. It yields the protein CASSYTGGALDTEAFF.

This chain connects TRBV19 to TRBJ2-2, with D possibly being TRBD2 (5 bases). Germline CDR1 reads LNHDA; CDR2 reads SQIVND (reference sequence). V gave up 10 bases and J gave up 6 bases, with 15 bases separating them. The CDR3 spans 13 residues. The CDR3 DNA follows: TGTGCCACCTTACACCGGGGAGCCGGGGAGCTGTTTTTT. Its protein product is CATLHRGAGELFF.

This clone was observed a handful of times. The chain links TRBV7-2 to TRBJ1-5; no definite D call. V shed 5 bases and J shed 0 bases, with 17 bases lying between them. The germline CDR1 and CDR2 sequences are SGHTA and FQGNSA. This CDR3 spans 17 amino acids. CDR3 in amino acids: CASSLRESIYSNQPQHF. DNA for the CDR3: TGTGCCAGCAGCCTCCGTGAGAGTATTTATAGCAATCAGCCCCAGCATTTT.